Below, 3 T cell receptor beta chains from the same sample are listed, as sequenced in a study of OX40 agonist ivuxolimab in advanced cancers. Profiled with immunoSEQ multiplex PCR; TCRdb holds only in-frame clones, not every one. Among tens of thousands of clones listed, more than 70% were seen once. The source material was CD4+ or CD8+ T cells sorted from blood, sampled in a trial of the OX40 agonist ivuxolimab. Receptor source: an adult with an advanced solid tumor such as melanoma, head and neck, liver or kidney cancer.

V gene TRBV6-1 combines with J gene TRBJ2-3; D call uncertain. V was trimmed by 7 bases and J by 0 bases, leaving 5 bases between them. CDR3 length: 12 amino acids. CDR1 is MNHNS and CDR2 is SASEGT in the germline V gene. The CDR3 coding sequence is TGTGCCAGCACCCCCAGCACAGATACGCAGTATTTT. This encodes CASTPSTDTQYF.

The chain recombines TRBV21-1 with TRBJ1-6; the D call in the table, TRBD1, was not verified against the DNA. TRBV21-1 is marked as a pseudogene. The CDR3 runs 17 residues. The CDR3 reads CASSTRLQGSYNSPLHF. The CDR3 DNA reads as TGTGCCAGCAGCACGCGGTTACAGGGGTCCTATAATTCACCCCTCCACTTT.

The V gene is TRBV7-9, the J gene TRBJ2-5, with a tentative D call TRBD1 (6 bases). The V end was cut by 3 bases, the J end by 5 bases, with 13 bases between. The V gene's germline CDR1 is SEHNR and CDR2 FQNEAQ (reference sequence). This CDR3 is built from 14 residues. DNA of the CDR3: TGTGCCAGCAGCTTCGAACAGGGCCTCGAGACCCAGTACTTC. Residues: CASSFEQGLETQYF.